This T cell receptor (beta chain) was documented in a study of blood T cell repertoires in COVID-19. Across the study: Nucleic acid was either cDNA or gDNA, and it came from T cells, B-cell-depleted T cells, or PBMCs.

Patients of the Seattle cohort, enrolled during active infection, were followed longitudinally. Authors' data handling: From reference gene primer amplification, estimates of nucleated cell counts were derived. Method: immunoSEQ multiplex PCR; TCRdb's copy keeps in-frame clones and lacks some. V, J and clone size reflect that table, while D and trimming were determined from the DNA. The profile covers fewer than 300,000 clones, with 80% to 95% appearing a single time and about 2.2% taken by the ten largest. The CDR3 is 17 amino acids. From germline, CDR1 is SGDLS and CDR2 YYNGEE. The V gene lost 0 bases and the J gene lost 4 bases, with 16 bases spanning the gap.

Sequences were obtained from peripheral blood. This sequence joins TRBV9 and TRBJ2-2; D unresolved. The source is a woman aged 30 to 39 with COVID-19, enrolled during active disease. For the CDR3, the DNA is TGTGCCAGCAGCGTAGCGTACAGCCCCTTTTCCACCGGGGAGCTGTTTTTT. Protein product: CASSVAYSPFSTGELFF.